The next 20 T cell receptor beta chains were all read from a single sample in a study of blood T cell repertoires in COVID-19. Produced via immunoSEQ multiplex PCR; TCRdb's table is partial and in-frame only. This sample has 200,000 to 300,000 clones, with roughly 86% found just once. The sample was PBMCs or T cells enriched from blood (not recorded which). These receptor sequences come from a woman under 30 who had recovered from COVID-19.

The chain uses TRBV5-1 and TRBJ2-1; 10 bases agree with TRBD2. CDR1 is SGHRS, CDR2 YFSETQ, per germline. This CDR3 has 15 amino acids. Losses at the gene ends were 1 base for V and 12 bases for J; bases not matched to a gene: 10. The DNA of the CDR3 is TGCGCCAGCAGCTTGAGCCTAGCGGGAGTTAGTGGGCAGTTCTTC. It translates to CASSLSLAGVSGQFF.

The chain carries TRBV7-6 and TRBJ1-6, with 10 bases aligning to TRBD1. Germline-derived CDR1 and CDR2 are SGHVS and FNYEAQ. This CDR3 is built from 15 residues. V lost 5 bases and J lost 9; bases outside the gene matches: 7. CDR3 sequence (DNA): TGTGCCAGCAGCCCCGCTGGGACAGGGGCTTCACCCCTCCACTTT. Translated, it gives CASSPAGTGASPLHF.

This chain uses TRBV5-5 with TRBJ1-1, with 9 bases aligning to TRBD1. This CDR3 has 13 amino acids. V was clipped by 0 bases and J by 11 bases; unmatched bases: 5. Germline loops: CDR1 SGHKS, CDR2 YYEKEE (reference sequence). This chain's CDR3 is CASSLAVGQGAFF. Here the CDR3 DNA reads TGTGCCAGCAGCTTGGCAGTAGGACAGGGGGCTTTCTTT.

This clone was found many times. Other DNA sequences from this sample encode an identical CDR3 as well. The genes are TRBV19 and TRBJ1-2; TRBD1 matches at 9 bases. The CDR3 extends over 15 amino acids. The germline V gene encodes CDR1 LNHDA and CDR2 SQIVND (reference sequence). Trimming removed 5 bases from V and 3 bases from J; junction bases left unmatched: 7. In nucleotides, the CDR3 is TGTGCCAGTAGTCGCGGGGACAGGGATGACTATGGCTACACCTTC. It translates to CASSRGDRDDYGYTF.

J is TRBJ2-1 and V is TRBV5-1, with 7 bases aligning to TRBD2. Germline loops: CDR1 SGHRS, CDR2 YFSETQ. J gave up 7 bases and V 2 bases, and 12 bases lay outside the gene matches. The CDR3 length is 16 residues. The CDR3 DNA follows: TGCGCCAGCAGCTTCCATAGGGCGGGAGCAGTAAATGAGCAGTTCTTC. It codes for CASSFHRAGAVNEQFF.

The rearrangement links TRBV6-5 to TRBJ2-7; weak D call: TRBD2 (5 bases). The V end was cut by 6 bases, the J end by 5 bases, with 17 bases between. This CDR3 is built from 14 residues. The germline CDR1 and CDR2 sequences are MNHEY and SVGAGI. The CDR3 bases are TGTGCCAGCAGGGACCCATCGTGGGGAGACGAGCAGTACTTC. Translating gives CASRDPSWGDEQYF.

The genes are TRBV5-6 and TRBJ2-7; D unclear. CDR1 and CDR2 (germline): SGHDT, YYEEEE. V was cut by 0 bases and J by 4 bases, with 14 bases left in between. The CDR3 sequence is 15 residues long. The CDR3 sequence is CASSLVAELGYEQYF. The CDR3 DNA reads TGTGCCAGCAGCTTGGTCGCGGAATTGGGTTACGAGCAGTACTTC.

The V call is TRBV9, the J call TRBJ2-2, with TRBD2 identical over 11 bases. V was pared by 3 bases and J by 1 base, with 2 bases of the junction left unmatched. Per germline, CDR1 SGDLS and CDR2 YYNGEE. This CDR3 is built from 16 residues. CDR3 DNA: TGTGCCAGCAGCGCCCTAGCGGGGGGGAACACCGGGGAGCTGTTTTTT. It yields the protein CASSALAGGNTGELFF.

This clone has just one count. The rearrangement uses TRBV29-1 and TRBJ1-1, with 8 nucleotides matching TRBD1. The CDR3 contains 12 residues. V shed 2 bases and J 6 bases; nucleotides not matched to a gene: 2. Germline V gene data show CDR1 as SQVTM and CDR2 as ANQGSEA. CDR3 bases: TGCAGCGTTGAACCAGGGGGCCCTGAAGCTTTCTTT. It yields the protein CSVEPGGPEAFF.

The J gene is TRBJ2-3, the V gene TRBV2; 7 bases match TRBD2. Germline trimming cut 6 bases from V and 4 bases from J; bases unmatched to any gene: 10. The length of the CDR3 is 15 residues. Germline V gene data show CDR1 as SNHLY and CDR2 as FYNNEI. The CDR3 region is CASSWTSLDPDTQYF. The CDR3 DNA sequence: TGTGCCAGCAGCTGGACTAGTCTGGATCCAGATACGCAGTATTTT.

V and J are TRBV7-8 and TRBJ1-1; 7 bases match TRBD1. Germline V gives CDR1 SGHVS, CDR2 FQNEAQ. J lost 4 bases, V lost 1 base, and 6 bases had no gene match. The CDR3 length is 15 residues. The CDR3 DNA follows: TGTGCCAGCAGCTTAGTAACAGGGGCCGGCACTGAAGCTTTCTTT. Its translation is CASSLVTGAGTEAFF.

CDR3 nucleotides: TGTGCCAGTAGTATCCTCGGGGGGCCTAAGCCTGAAGCTTTCTTT. It codes for CASSILGGPKPEAFF. V gene TRBV19 combines with J gene TRBJ1-1, with D perhaps matching TRBD1 (6 bases). The CDR3 totals 15 residues. Germline V gene data show CDR1 as LNHDA and CDR2 as SQIVND (reference sequence). Trimming cost V 3 bases and J 6 bases, with 17 bases left between them.

This clone showed up just once. This chain uses TRBV28 with TRBJ1-1; D call uncertain. CDR1 MDHEN and CDR2 SYDVKM come from the germline V gene. This CDR3 contains 12 residues. Trimming left V 5 bases short and J 8 bases short, with 12 bases between. The CDR3 coding sequence is TGTGCCAGCAGTCCTCCTATTCCGGAAGCTTTCTTT. Protein: CASSPPIPEAFF.

The chain joins TRBV7-8 to TRBJ2-1; tentative D call: TRBD2 (6 bases). The V end was cut by 2 bases, the J end by 3 bases, with 20 bases between. This CDR3 comprises 18 residues. In germline, CDR1 is SGHVS, CDR2 FQNEAQ. CDR3 loop: CASSLRVRDSVVYNEQFF. DNA of the CDR3: TGTGCCAGCAGCTTAAGGGTAAGGGACTCGGTCGTCTACAATGAGCAGTTCTTC.

The rearrangement joins TRBV9 to TRBJ1-1, with 10 positions matching TRBD1. Trimming removed 7 bases from V and 3 bases from J; junction bases left unmatched: 9. The length of the CDR3 is 15 residues. Per germline, CDR1 SGDLS and CDR2 YYNGEE. The CDR3 sequence: CASGRSGQGYTEAFF. The CDR3, as DNA: TGTGCCAGCGGCCGATCGGGACAGGGGTACACTGAAGCTTTCTTT.

V gene TRBV4-2 combines with J gene TRBJ2-1; 8 bases are shared with TRBD2. V shed 2 bases and J 0 bases; nucleotides not matched to a gene: 9. Germline lookup yields CDR1 LGHNA and CDR2 YNFKEQ. The length of the CDR3 is 18 residues. Written as DNA, the CDR3 is TGTGCCAGCAGCCAACACCAACTTAGCGGGATCTCCTACAATGAGCAGTTCTTC. Amino acid sequence: CASSQHQLSGISYNEQFF.

This clone was counted a single time. The chain has TRBV5-1 and TRBJ2-5; 7 nucleotides align to TRBD2. The germline gives CDR1 SGHRS, CDR2 YFSETQ. The CDR3 covers 15 residues. Trimming took 0 bases from V and 2 from J; bases not matched to a gene: 4. CDR3 nucleotide sequence: TGCGCCAGCAGCTTGGCGGGACTATCGCAAGAGACCCAGTACTTC. It codes for CASSLAGLSQETQYF.

The J gene is TRBJ1-4, the V gene TRBV30; unclear D gene. CDR1 is GTSNPN, CDR2 SVGIG, per germline (reference sequence). The V end lost 3 bases, the J end lost 3 bases, and 8 bases lay between the germline ends. The CDR3 is 13 residues long. This CDR3 reads CAWRAVPNEKLFF. The CDR3 DNA follows: TGTGCCTGGAGGGCGGTTCCTAATGAAAAACTGTTTTTT. The entire variable domain, with the rest obtained from reference TRBV30 and TRBJ1-4, is as follows: SQTIHQWPATLVQPVGSPLSLECTVEGTSNPNLYWYRQAAGRGLQLLFYSVGIGQISSEVPQNLSASRPQDRQFILSSKKLLLSDSGFYLCAWRAVPNEKLFFGSGTQLSVL.

The chain carries TRBV4-1 and TRBJ2-5; possibly TRBD2 for D (6 bases). CDR3 size: 15 residues. Trimming cost V 4 bases and J 1 base, with 13 bases left between them. Germline V lookup: CDR1 MGHRA, CDR2 YSYEKL. The CDR3, as DNA: TGCGCCAGCAGCCCGAGGGACGGGGGCCAAGAGACCCAGTACTTC. Protein sequence: CASSPRDGGQETQYF.

The genes are TRBV5-6 and TRBJ1-6, with a tentative D call TRBD1 (6 bases). The CDR3 has 16 residues. Germline V lookup: CDR1 SGHDT, CDR2 YYEEEE. Trimming shortened V by 4 bases and J by 7 bases, and 18 bases separated the two germline ends. CDR3 protein: CASSRETGPANSPLHF. The CDR3 nucleotides read TGTGCCAGCAGCCGAGAGACAGGTCCCGCCAATTCACCCCTCCACTTT.